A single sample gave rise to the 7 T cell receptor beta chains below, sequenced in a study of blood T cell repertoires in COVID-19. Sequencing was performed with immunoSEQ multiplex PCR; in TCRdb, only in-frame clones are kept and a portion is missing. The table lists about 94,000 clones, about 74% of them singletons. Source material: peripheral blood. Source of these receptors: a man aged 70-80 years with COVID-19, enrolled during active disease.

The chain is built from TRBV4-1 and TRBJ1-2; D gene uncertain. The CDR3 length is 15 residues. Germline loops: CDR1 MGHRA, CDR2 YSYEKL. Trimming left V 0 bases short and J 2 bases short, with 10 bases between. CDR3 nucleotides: TGCGCCAGCAGCCAAGAGGTCGGGGTCAACTATGGCTACACCTTC. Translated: CASSQEVGVNYGYTF.

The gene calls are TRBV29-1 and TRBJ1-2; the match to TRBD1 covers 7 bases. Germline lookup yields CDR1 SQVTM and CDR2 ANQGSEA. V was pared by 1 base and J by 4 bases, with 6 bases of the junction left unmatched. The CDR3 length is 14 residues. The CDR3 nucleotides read TGCAGCGTTGAAGCAGGGACAGTCGGCTATGGCTACACCTTC. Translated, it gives CSVEAGTVGYGYTF.

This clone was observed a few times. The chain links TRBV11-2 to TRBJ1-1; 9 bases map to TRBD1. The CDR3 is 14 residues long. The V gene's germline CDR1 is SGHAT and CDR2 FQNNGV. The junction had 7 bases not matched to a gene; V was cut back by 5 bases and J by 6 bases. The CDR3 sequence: CASSPGQGLAEAFF. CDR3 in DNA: TGTGCCAGCAGCCCGGGACAGGGTCTCGCTGAAGCTTTCTTT.

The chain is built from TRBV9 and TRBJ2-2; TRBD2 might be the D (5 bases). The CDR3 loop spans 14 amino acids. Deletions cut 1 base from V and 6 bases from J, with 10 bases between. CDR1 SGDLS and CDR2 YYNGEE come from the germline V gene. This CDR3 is CASSVRAGSGELFF. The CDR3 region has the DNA TGTGCCAGCAGCGTAAGGGCGGGTTCCGGGGAGCTGTTTTTT.

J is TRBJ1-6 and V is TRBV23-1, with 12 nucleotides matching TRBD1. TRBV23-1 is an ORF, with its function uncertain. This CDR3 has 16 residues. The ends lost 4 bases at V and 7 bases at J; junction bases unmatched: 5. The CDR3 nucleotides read TGCGCCAGCAGTCTCCGGGACAGGGGGCGCAATTCACCCCTCCACTTT. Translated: CASSLRDRGRNSPLHF.

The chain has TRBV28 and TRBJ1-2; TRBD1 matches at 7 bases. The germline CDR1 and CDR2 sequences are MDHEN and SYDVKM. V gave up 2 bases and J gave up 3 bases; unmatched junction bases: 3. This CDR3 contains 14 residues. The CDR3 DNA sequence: TGTGCCAGCAGTTTACCTCAGGGGGACTATGGCTACACCTTC. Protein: CASSLPQGDYGYTF.

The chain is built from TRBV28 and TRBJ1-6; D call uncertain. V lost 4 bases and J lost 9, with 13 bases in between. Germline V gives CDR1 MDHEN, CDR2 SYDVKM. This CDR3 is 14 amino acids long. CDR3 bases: TGTGCCAGCAGTTCCTATCTGCAGGCTTCACCCCTCCACTTT. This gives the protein CASSSYLQASPLHF.